A single T cell receptor beta chain is shown here with its context. Its target is not known. The entry originates in a study of PD-1 blockade in mismatch repair-deficient tumors. Overall study context: Patients had more than ten mismatch repair-deficient cancer types, all previously treated and progressing.

The repertoire was sequenced with immunoSEQ multiplex PCR; TCRdb's copy has only in-frame clones and lacks some. Here the sample spans under 150,000 clones, about 85% being singletons. The V gene's germline CDR1 is SQVTM and CDR2 ANQGSEA. V was shortened by 7 bases and J by 4 bases, with 19 bases between the two germline ends. CDR3 length equals 14 residues. Broader study findings: Tumor-resident clones, often absent from pretreatment blood, expanded after pembrolizumab and then contracted.

TCR sequencing covered a few patients who responded to pembrolizumab. The sequence came from an adult with mismatch repair-deficient cancer. Sequencing used peripheral blood, obtained 44 weeks after starting pembrolizumab. The chain uses TRBV29-1 and TRBJ1-1; no clear D. The DNA of the CDR3 is TGCAGCGGGGCCCTACGTTCGGGAGGCACTGAAGCTTTCTTT. This codes for CSGALRSGGTEAFF. The complete variable domain, with remaining parts taken from reference TRBV29-1 and TRBJ1-1, reads SAVISQKPSRDICQRGTSLTIQCQVDSQVTMMFWYRQQPGQSLTLIATANQGSEATYESGFVIDKFPISRPNLTFSTLTVSNMSPEDSSIYLCSGALRSGGTEAFFGQGTRLTVV.